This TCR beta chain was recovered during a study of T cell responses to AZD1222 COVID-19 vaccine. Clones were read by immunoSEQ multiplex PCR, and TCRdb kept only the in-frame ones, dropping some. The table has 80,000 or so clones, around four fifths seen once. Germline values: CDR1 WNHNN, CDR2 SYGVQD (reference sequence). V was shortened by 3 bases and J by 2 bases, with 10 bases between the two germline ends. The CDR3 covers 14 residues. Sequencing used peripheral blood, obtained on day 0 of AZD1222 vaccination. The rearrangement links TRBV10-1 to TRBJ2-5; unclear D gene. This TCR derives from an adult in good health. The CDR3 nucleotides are TGCGCCAGCAGTGATATGACCGAGCAAGAGACCCAGTACTTC. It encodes CASSDMTEQETQYF.